This TCR beta chain was documented in a study of T cells in localized non-small cell lung cancer. Study-level results: Adjacent lung tissue had a median about 60 of the top 100 clones found in the tumor. Investigators sequenced only a single tumor region, leaving heterogeneity possible. Elevated circulating T cell density in blood was associated with longer overall survival. Highest T cell clonality was seen in uninvolved adjacent lung, surpassing that measured in tumor.

The assay was immunoSEQ multiplex PCR, and TCRdb's table has in-frame clones only and misses some. Among roughly 1,400 clones listed, roughly 24% were seen once. Notes on this clone: Its matching antigen is unknown.

The sample was lung tumor tissue, taken before any cancer treatment. This clonotype was obtained from a man between 40 and 70 years old with stage II lung adenocarcinoma.

The CDR3 nucleotides read TGTGCCAGCAGTGGAGGGGACAGGGGGGGCGTTTATGGCTACACCTTC. This gives the protein CASSGGDRGGVYGYTF. The chain combines TRBV2 with TRBJ1-2; 11 bases match TRBD1. The V and J ends lost 4 bases and 5 bases, in that order; junction bases with no gene match: 9. CDR3 size: 16 residues. Germline V gene data show CDR1 as SNHLY and CDR2 as FYNNEI.